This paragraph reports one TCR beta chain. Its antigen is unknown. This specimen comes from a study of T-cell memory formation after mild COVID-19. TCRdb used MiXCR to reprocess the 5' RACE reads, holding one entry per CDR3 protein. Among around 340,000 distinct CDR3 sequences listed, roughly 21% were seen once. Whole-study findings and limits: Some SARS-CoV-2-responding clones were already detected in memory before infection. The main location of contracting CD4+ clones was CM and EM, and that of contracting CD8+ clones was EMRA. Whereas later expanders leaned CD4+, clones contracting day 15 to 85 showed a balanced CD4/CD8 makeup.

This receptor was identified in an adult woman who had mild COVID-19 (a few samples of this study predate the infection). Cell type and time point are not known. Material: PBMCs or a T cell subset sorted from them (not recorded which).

The chain's CDR3 is CASSLGQFGGYTF. In DNA form, the CDR3 reads TGTGCCAGCAGCTTGGGACAGTTCGGTGGCTACACCTTC. The chain recombines TRBV7-9 with TRBJ1-2; 7 bases align to TRBD1. The ends lost 3 bases at V and 7 bases at J; junction bases unmatched: 5. Germline V gene data show CDR1 as SEHNR and CDR2 as FQNEAQ (reference sequence). This CDR3 comprises 13 residues.